A single T cell receptor (beta chain) is shown here with its context. This CDR3 region has 18 residues. From germline, CDR1 is MNHEY and CDR2 SMNVEV (reference sequence). Trimming removed 1 base at V and 0 bases at J, with 16 bases between. This specimen comes from a study of shared clonotypes between healthy human individuals. Study background: Aged 18 to 49, the donors were a couple of women and a few men.

CD45RO-negative cells were positively selected for CCR7, leaving out terminally differentiated effector memory CD45RA+ cells. Only in-frame clones appear in the TCRdb table, and some are missing; sequencing was by immunoSEQ multiplex PCR. The sample includes around 2,000,000 clones, 85% to 95% of them seen just once. The chain combines TRBV27 with TRBJ2-1; a weak D match, TRBD1 (7 bases). The clonotype originates from a man in his late teens or twenties in good health. Sequencing was carried out using naive CD8+ T cells sorted from blood. Here the CDR3 DNA reads TGTGCCAGCAGTTTATTGGTGGCAGGGGGGAGCTCCTACAATGAGCAGTTCTTC. Amino acids: CASSLLVAGGSSYNEQFF.